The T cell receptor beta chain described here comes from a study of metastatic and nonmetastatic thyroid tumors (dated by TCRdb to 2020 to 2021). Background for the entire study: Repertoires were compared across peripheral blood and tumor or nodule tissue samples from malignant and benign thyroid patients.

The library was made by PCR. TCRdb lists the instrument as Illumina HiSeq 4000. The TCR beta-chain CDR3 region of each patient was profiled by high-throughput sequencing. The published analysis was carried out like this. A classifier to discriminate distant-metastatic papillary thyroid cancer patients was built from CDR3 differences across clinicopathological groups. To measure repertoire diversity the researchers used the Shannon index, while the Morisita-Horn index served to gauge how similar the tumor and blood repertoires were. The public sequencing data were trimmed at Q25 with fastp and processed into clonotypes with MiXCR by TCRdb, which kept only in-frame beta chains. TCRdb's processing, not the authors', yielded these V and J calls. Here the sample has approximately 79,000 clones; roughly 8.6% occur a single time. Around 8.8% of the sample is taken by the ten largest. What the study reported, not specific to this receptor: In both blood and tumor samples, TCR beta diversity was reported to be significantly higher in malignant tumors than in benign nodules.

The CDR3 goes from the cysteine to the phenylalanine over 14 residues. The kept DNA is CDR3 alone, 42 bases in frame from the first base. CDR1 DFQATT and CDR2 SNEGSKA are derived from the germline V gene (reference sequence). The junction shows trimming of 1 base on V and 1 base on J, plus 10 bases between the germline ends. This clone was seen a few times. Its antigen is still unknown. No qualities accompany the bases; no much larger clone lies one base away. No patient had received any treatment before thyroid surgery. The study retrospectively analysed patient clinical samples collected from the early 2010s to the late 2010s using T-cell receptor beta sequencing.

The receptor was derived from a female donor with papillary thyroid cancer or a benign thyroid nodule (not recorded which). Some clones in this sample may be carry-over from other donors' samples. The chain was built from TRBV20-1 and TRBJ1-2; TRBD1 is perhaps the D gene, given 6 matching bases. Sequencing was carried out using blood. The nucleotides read TGCAGTGCTAGAGTGGGCAGGGGTAACTATGGCTACACCTTC. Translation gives CSARVGRGNYGYTF.